This TCR beta chain was identified in a study of shared clonotypes between healthy human individuals. Sequencing on ten immunoSEQ deep assay plates was performed for unsorted PBMC DNA. Generated by immunoSEQ multiplex PCR, the TCRdb table keeps only in-frame clones and is missing some. The sample has about half a million clones, 70% to 85% seen once; the top ten hold approximately 12%. Genomic DNA for unsorted samples was obtained from about 90 million PBMCs. The length of the CDR3 is 14 residues. The V gene lost 0 bases and the J gene lost 3 bases, with 10 bases spanning the gap. Germline V CDR1 and CDR2: SGHRS, YFSETQ. In regard to this clone: Its matching antigen is unknown.

Whole-study findings and limits: Among donors, the sharing of clonotypes was expected to be influenced by sequencing depth. Only blood was sampled; tissue repertoires likely differ.

This TCR derives from a woman in her thirties or forties in good health. Some clones in this sample may be carry-over from other donors' samples. V usage is TRBV5-1 and J usage is TRBJ2-7; D is ambiguous. Sample: PBMCs. CDR3 residues: CASSLAGQVYEQYF. The CDR3 bases are TGCGCCAGCAGCTTGGCCGGGCAAGTCTACGAGCAGTACTTC.